Below, 5 T cell receptor beta chains from the same sample are listed, as sequenced in a study of cytomegalovirus exposure and HLA in healthy donors. Clones were sequenced by immunoSEQ multiplex PCR, and TCRdb holds only the in-frame ones, with some missing. Of some 45,000 clones in the sample, more than 85% are singletons; the top ten hold over 5%. The sequenced material came from PBMCs. The receptors stem from a man aged 18-30 years in good health and CMV-seronegative.

The rearrangement links TRBV4-3 to TRBJ2-5; the D is unclear. CDR1 is LGHNA and CDR2 is YSLEER in the germline V gene. Trimming removed 3 bases at V and 5 bases at J, with 10 bases between. The CDR3 is made up of 13 amino acids. CDR3 amino acids: CASSQVWRETQYF. In DNA, the CDR3 is TGCGCCAGCAGCCAGGTGTGGCGGGAGACCCAGTACTTC.

The gene calls are TRBV2 and TRBJ1-3; D remains ambiguous. Trimming stripped 7 bases from V and 1 base from J, with 8 bases between. Germline V gives CDR1 SNHLY, CDR2 FYNNEI. The CDR3 loop spans 13 amino acids. The CDR3 DNA reads TGTGCCAGCATGTTTAGTTCTGGAAACACCATATATTTT. It yields the protein CASMFSSGNTIYF.

This clone was seen only a few times. This chain uses TRBV7-3 with TRBJ2-2, with D possibly being TRBD2 (5 bases). V was clipped by 5 bases and J by 2 bases, with 9 bases between them. The CDR3 totals 14 residues. The V gene's germline CDR1 is SGHTA and CDR2 FQGTGA. DNA for the CDR3: TGTGCCAGCAGCCTAGGACTTAACACCGGGGAGCTGTTTTTT. Encoded protein: CASSLGLNTGELFF.

The rearrangement links TRBV5-5 to TRBJ1-5, with TRBD1 identical over 11 bases. The CDR3 is 15 amino acids. V lost 4 bases to trimming and J lost 5 bases; unmatched junction nucleotides: 5. Germline assignment: CDR1 SGHKS and CDR2 YYEKEE (reference sequence). CDR3 amino acids: CASSGGQGVHQPQHF. The CDR3 coding sequence is TGTGCCAGCAGCGGGGGACAGGGGGTTCATCAGCCCCAGCATTTT.

The rearrangement joins TRBV9 to TRBJ2-3; 11 nucleotides line up with TRBD2. The V segment lost 1 base and the J segment 3 bases; nucleotides outside the gene matches: 7. Germline V gene data show CDR1 as SGDLS and CDR2 as YYNGEE. The CDR3 has 17 amino acids. CDR3 residues: CASSVLAGGLGTDTQYF. The DNA for the CDR3 is TGTGCCAGCAGCGTACTAGCGGGAGGCCTGGGGACAGATACGCAGTATTTT.